The 10 T cell receptor beta chains below were found in one sample sequenced in a study of blood T cell repertoires in COVID-19. The protocol was immunoSEQ multiplex PCR, while the TCRdb copy is restricted to in-frame clones and leaves out a portion. The sample consists of roughly 350,000 clones, around nine tenths of them appearing once. Input material: peripheral blood. These receptors all stem from a woman aged 45 to 65 with active or convalescent COVID-19.

The chain is built from TRBV11-2 and TRBJ2-3, with 8 bases lining up with TRBD1. With 1 base clipped from V and 1 base from J, the junction kept 4 bases outside the gene matches. CDR3 size: 16 residues. Germline-derived CDR1 and CDR2 are SGHAT and FQNNGV. In DNA form, the CDR3 reads TGTGCCAGCAGCTTAGCGGGACAGGTGGGCACAGATACGCAGTATTTT. Translated: CASSLAGQVGTDTQYF.

The chain couples TRBV3-1 (or the pseudogene TRBV3-2) to TRBJ1-2; D gene uncertain. V was pared by 3 bases and J by 2 bases, with 7 bases between. The CDR3 runs to 13 residues. The germline gives CDR1 LGHDT, CDR2 YNNKEL (reference sequence). In DNA, the CDR3 is TGTGCCAGCAGCCACGTCCTGAACTATGGCTACACCTTC. This encodes CASSHVLNYGYTF.

This chain uses TRBV5-1 with TRBJ2-1, with 8 positions matching TRBD2. Germline V gives CDR1 SGHRS, CDR2 YFSETQ. With 4 bases clipped from V and 9 bases from J, the junction kept 12 bases outside the gene matches. This CDR3 contains 15 residues. The CDR3 nucleotides are TGCGCCAGCAGCCGGGAAGCGGGAGATAGGGCTGAGCAGTTCTTC. Its protein is CASSREAGDRAEQFF. The full variable domain, rest sourced from reference TRBV5-1 and TRBJ2-1, is KAGVTQTPRYLIKTRGQQVTLSCSPISGHRSVSWYQQTPGQGLQFLFEYFSETQRNKGNFPGRFSGRQFSNSRSEMNVSTLELGDSALYLCASSREAGDRAEQFFGPGTRLTVL.

The rearrangement uses TRBV19 and TRBJ2-1, with 11 bases aligning to TRBD1. Germline V gives CDR1 LNHDA, CDR2 SQIVND (reference sequence). V shed 6 bases and J 10 bases; nucleotides not matched to a gene: 11. The CDR3 sequence is 15 residues long. The DNA of the CDR3 is TGTGCCAGTAGAGAGGACAGGGGGCTACCCTGGGAGCAGTTCTTC. As protein: CASREDRGLPWEQFF. Full variable domain (rest looked up from reference TRBV19 and TRBJ2-1): DGGITQSPKYLFRKEGQNVTLSCEQNLNHDAMYWYRQDPGQGLRLIYYSQIVNDFQKGDIAEGYSVSREKKESFPLTVTSAQKNPTAFYLCASREDRGLPWEQFFGPGTRLTVL.

The chain joins TRBV5-1 to TRBJ1-1; TRBD1 agrees at 9 bases. V was clipped by 4 bases and J by 3 bases; unmatched bases: 16. Looked up from germline, CDR1 is SGHRS and CDR2 is YFSETQ. The CDR3 length is 18 residues. Here the CDR3 DNA reads TGCGCCAGCAGCCCCAGAGGGACAGGGATGAAACGGGACACTGAAGCTTTCTTT. Translating gives CASSPRGTGMKRDTEAFF.

The rearrangement uses TRBV6-1 and TRBJ2-1; 10 bases fit TRBD2. V lost 4 bases and J lost 8; bases outside the gene matches: 11. The germline V gene encodes CDR1 MNHNS and CDR2 SASEGT. This CDR3 is built from 16 residues. The CDR3 region is CASSGRGAGGLDEQFF. CDR3 DNA: TGTGCCAGCAGTGGGCGTGGAGCGGGGGGGCTGGATGAGCAGTTCTTC.

The chain combines TRBV6-2 or TRBV6-3 with TRBJ1-2; maybe TRBD1 (6 bases). CDR1 is MNHEY and CDR2 is SVGEGT in the germline V gene. The V gene lost 4 bases and the J gene lost 8 bases, with 17 bases spanning the gap. The length of the CDR3 is 14 residues. The CDR3 loop reads CASSFPDSNEGYTF. The CDR3 nucleotides are TGTGCCAGCAGTTTCCCGGACAGTAACGAGGGCTACACCTTC.

V is TRBV11-3 and J is TRBJ2-7, with 7 nucleotides matching TRBD2. Germline CDR1 SGHNT, CDR2 YENEEA. J was trimmed by 2 bases and V by 6 bases; bases with no gene match: 7. The CDR3 covers 14 residues. The CDR3 region is CASSSSGGAYEQYF. The DNA of the CDR3 is TGTGCCAGCAGTTCTAGCGGAGGGGCCTACGAGCAGTACTTC.

To note about this clone: This sample also contains other DNA sequences that code for the same CDR3. The chain uses TRBV20-1 and TRBJ1-2; no clear D. The germline CDR1 and CDR2 sequences are DFQATT and SNEGSKA (reference sequence). The CDR3 has 11 residues. V lost 1 base and J 5 bases, leaving 5 bases between the germline ends. CDR3 sequence (DNA): TGCAGTGCTAGAGCAGGATATGGCTACACCTTC. It is translated as CSARAGYGYTF.

The gene calls are TRBV10-3 and TRBJ2-7, with 10 bases matching TRBD1. Germline lookup yields CDR1 ENHRY and CDR2 SYGVKD. V lost 9 bases, J lost 2 bases, and 7 bases stayed unmatched. This CDR3 is 14 amino acids long. The CDR3 protein is CAIGTGDRPYEQYF. DNA for the CDR3: TGTGCCATAGGGACAGGGGACCGTCCCTACGAGCAGTACTTC.